The 9 T cell receptor beta chains below were found in one sample sequenced in a study of blood T cell repertoires in COVID-19. The data were produced by immunoSEQ multiplex PCR, yet TCRdb's version contains in-frame clones alone and is incomplete. The sample consists of more than 300,000 clones, 90% to 95% of them appearing once. Sequencing was carried out using PBMCs or T cells enriched from blood (not recorded which). These receptors were obtained from a woman aged 25 to 39 who had been exposed to COVID-19.

V is TRBV7-6 and J is TRBJ2-6; possibly TRBD1 for D (6 bases). Trimming removed 2 bases from V and 2 bases from J, with 10 bases in between. This CDR3 spans 16 amino acids. Germline V gene sequence: CDR1 SGHVS, CDR2 FNYEAQ. CDR3 DNA sequence: TGTGCCAGCAGCTTAATGACAGGAACTGGGGCCAACGTCCTGACTTTC. It codes for CASSLMTGTGANVLTF.

The genes are TRBV5-5 and TRBJ1-5; 8 bases line up with TRBD1. With V trimmed by 3 bases and J by 3 bases, 8 bases remained unmatched. This CDR3 has 16 amino acids. Looked up from germline, CDR1 is SGHKS and CDR2 is YYEKEE (reference sequence). The DNA for the CDR3 is TGTGCCAGCAGCTCATACAGGGGGGGAAACAATCAGCCCCAGCATTTT. Its protein product is CASSSYRGGNNQPQHF.

The rearrangement links TRBV23-1 to TRBJ2-2; tentative D call: TRBD2 (6 bases). TRBV23-1 is an ORF; its function is uncertain. CDR3 size: 14 residues. V gave up 6 bases and J gave up 3 bases, with 11 bases separating them. The CDR3 spells CASSRRDHTGELFF. The CDR3 coding sequence is TGCGCCAGCAGCCGGAGGGACCACACCGGGGAGCTGTTTTTT.

V usage is TRBV9 and J usage is TRBJ1-1, with a weak D call TRBD1 (5 bases). The germline CDR1 and CDR2 sequences are SGDLS and YYNGEE. This CDR3 is built from 16 residues. Trimming stripped 0 bases from V and 6 bases from J, with 18 bases between. In DNA, the CDR3 is TGTGCCAGCAGCGTAGCTTCCGGCCTTGGGGGGGCTGAAGCTTTCTTT. The encoded protein is CASSVASGLGGAEAFF.

The J gene is TRBJ1-3, the V gene TRBV11-2; a weak D match, TRBD1 (5 bases). Germline V CDR1 and CDR2: SGHAT, FQNNGV. CDR3 length equals 14 residues. V was cut by 2 bases and J by 6 bases, with 11 bases left in between. CDR3: CASSLILRENTIYF. In DNA form, the CDR3 reads TGTGCCAGCAGCTTAATTCTCAGGGAAAACACCATATATTTT.

The J gene is TRBJ2-7, the V gene TRBV19; tentative D call: TRBD1 (5 bases). V was pared by 3 bases and J by 3 bases, with 12 bases between. Germline V lookup: CDR1 LNHDA, CDR2 SQIVND (reference sequence). This CDR3 spans 14 amino acids. The CDR3 loop reads CASSIPGPIYEQYF. The CDR3 nucleotides are TGTGCCAGTAGTATCCCAGGGCCCATCTACGAGCAGTACTTC.

This rearrangement joins TRBV7-8 to TRBJ1-2; D unclear. The germline gives CDR1 SGHVS, CDR2 FQNEAQ. V was shortened by 5 bases and J by 7 bases, with 11 bases between the two germline ends. This CDR3 has 12 amino acids. As DNA, the CDR3 is TGTGCCAGCAGCCCCGGGGTGTTTGGCTACACCTTC. Its translation is CASSPGVFGYTF.

This chain connects TRBV29-1 to TRBJ2-3, with a possible D match to TRBD1 (6 bases). This CDR3 has 14 amino acids. V lost 6 bases to trimming and J lost 2 bases, with 15 bases between them. The V gene's germline CDR1 is SQVTM and CDR2 ANQGSEA. For the CDR3, the DNA is TGCAGCGTCGCAAGACAGGATCCCACAGATACGCAGTATTTT. Amino acid sequence: CSVARQDPTDTQYF.

The V call is TRBV19, the J call TRBJ1-2; D gene uncertain. Germline-derived CDR1 and CDR2 are LNHDA and SQIVND (reference sequence). This CDR3 is built from 15 residues. The V and J ends lost 1 base and 0 bases respectively, with 9 bases between them. CDR3 protein: CASSIGVTTNYGYTF. The CDR3 DNA follows: TGTGCCAGTAGTATAGGAGTCACTACTAACTATGGCTACACCTTC.